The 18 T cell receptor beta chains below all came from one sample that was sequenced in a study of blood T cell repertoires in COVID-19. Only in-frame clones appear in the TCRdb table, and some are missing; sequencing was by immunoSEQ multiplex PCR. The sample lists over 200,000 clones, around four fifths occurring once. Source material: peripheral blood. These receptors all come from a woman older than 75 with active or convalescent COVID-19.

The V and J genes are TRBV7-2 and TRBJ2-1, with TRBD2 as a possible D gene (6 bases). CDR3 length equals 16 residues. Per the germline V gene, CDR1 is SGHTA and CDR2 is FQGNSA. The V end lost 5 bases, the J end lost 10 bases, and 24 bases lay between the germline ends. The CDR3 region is CASSLMPPGLRMEQFF. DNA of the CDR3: TGTGCCAGCAGCCTAATGCCCCCGGGACTCCGGATGGAGCAGTTCTTC. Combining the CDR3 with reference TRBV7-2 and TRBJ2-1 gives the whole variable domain GAGVSQSPSNKVTEKGKDVELRCDPISGHTALYWYRQSLGQGLEFLIYFQGNSAPDKSGLPSDRFSAERTGGSVSTLTIQRTQQEDSAVYLCASSLMPPGLRMEQFFGPGTRLTVL.

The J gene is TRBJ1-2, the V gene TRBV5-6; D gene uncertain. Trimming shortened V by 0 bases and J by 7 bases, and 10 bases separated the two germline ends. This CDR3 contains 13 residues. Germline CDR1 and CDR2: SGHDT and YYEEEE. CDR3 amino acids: CASSLAARGGYTF. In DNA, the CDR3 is TGTGCCAGCAGCTTGGCCGCACGGGGTGGCTACACCTTC.

The CDR3 loop reads CASSLAGGALAEQFF. For the CDR3, the DNA is TGTGCCAGCAGCTTAGCGGGGGGGGCATTAGCCGAGCAGTTCTTC. This chain connects TRBV11-2 to TRBJ2-1; 8 bases match TRBD2. V trimming: 1 base; J trimming: 10 bases; junction bases outside the gene matches: 9. There are 15 residues in the CDR3. CDR1 is SGHAT, CDR2 FQNNGV, per germline.

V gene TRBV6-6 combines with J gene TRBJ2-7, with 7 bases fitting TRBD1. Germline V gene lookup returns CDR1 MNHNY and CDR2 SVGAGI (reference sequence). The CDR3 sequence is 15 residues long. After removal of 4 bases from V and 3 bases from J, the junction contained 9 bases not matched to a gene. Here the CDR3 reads CASSSKGAGIYEQYF. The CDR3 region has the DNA TGTGCCAGCAGTTCTAAGGGGGCAGGGATCTACGAGCAGTACTTC.

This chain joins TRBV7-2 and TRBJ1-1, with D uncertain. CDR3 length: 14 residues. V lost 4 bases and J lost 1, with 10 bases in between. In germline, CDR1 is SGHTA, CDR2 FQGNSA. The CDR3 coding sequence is TGTGCCAGCAGCTCTTGGACTGAGAACACTGAAGCTTTCTTT. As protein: CASSSWTENTEAFF.

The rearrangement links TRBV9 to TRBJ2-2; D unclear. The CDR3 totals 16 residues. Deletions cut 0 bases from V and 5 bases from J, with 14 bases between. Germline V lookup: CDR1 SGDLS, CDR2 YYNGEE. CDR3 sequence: CASSVDLVIRTGELFF. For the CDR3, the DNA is TGTGCCAGCAGCGTAGACCTAGTGATTAGGACCGGGGAGCTGTTTTTT.

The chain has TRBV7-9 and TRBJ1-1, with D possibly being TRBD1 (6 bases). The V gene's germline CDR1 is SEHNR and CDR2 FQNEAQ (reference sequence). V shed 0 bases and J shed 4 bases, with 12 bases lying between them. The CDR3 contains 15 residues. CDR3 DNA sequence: TGTGCCAGCAGCTTAGCGTCACAGGGTGGCACTGAAGCTTTCTTT. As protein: CASSLASQGGTEAFF.

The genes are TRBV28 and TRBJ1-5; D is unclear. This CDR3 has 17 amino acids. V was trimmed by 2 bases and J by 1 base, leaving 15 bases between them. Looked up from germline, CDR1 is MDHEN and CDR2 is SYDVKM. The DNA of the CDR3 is TGTGCCAGCAGTTTACCCCCTCGGGTTAGGAGCAATCAGCCCCAGCATTTT. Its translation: CASSLPPRVRSNQPQHF.

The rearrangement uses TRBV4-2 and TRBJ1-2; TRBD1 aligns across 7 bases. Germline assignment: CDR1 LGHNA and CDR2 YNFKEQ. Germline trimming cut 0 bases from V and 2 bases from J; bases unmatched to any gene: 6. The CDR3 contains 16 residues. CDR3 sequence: CASSQEFGDSNYGYTF. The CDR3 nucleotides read TGTGCCAGCAGCCAAGAGTTCGGGGACAGCAACTATGGCTACACCTTC.

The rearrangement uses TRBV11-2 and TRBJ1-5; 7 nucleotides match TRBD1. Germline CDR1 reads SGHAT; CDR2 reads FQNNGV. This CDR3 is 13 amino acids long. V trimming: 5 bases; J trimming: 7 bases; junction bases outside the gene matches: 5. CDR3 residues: CASSRGQLQPQHF. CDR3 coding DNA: TGTGCCAGCAGCCGGGGACAGCTCCAGCCCCAGCATTTT.

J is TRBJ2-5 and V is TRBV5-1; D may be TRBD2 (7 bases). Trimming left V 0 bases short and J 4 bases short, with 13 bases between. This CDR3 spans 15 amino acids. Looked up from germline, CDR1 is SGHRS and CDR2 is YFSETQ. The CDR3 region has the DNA TGCGCCAGCAGCTTGGTTGGGGGGGCTGCAGAGACCCAGTACTTC. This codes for CASSLVGGAAETQYF.

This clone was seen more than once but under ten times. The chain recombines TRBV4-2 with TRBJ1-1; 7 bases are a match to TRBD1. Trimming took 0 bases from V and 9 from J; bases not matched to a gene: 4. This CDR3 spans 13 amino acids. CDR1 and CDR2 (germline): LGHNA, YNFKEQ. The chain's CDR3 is CASSQDRGQQAFF. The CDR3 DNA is TGTGCCAGCAGCCAAGATAGGGGGCAGCAAGCTTTCTTT.

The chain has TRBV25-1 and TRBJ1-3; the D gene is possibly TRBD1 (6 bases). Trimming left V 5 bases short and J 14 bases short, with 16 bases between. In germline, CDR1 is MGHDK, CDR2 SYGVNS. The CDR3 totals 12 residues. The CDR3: CASSRAETGLYF. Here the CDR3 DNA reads TGTGCCAGCAGTAGAGCCGAGACAGGCCTATATTTT.

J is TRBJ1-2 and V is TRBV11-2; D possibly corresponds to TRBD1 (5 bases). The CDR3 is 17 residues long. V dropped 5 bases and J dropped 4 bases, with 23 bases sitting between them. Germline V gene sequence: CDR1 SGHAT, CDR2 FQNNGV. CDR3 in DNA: TGTGCCAGCAGCGCCGGGGGGATCCGGGACGGTGCCTATGGCTACACCTTC. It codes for CASSAGGIRDGAYGYTF.

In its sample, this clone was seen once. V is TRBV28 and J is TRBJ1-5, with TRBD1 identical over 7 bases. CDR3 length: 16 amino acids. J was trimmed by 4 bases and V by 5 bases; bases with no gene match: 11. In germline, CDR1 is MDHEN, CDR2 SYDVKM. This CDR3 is CASSASGTAVNQPQHF. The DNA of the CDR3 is TGTGCCAGCAGTGCATCCGGGACAGCCGTAAATCAGCCCCAGCATTTT.

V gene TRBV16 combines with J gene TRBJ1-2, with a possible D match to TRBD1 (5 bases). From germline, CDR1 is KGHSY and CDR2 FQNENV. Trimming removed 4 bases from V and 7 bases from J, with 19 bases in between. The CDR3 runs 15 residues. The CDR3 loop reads CASSPGRRGDGGYTF. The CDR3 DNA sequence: TGTGCCAGCAGCCCTGGGAGGAGGGGCGACGGTGGCTACACCTTC.

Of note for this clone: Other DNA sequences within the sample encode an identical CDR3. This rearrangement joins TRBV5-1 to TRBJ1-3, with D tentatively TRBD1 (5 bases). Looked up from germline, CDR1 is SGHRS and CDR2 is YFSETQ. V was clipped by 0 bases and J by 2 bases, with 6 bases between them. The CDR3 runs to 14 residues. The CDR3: CASSLGGAGNTIYF. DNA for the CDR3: TGCGCCAGCAGCTTGGGGGGCGCTGGAAACACCATATATTTT.

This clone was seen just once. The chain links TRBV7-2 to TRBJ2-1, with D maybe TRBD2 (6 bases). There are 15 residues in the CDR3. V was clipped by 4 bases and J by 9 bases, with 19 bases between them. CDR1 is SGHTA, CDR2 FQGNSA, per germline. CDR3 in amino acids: CASSSTGSRGVEQFF. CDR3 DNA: TGTGCCAGCAGCTCGACCGGGAGCCGCGGGGTTGAGCAGTTCTTC. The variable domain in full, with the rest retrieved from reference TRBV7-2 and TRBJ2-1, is GAGVSQSPSNKVTEKGKDVELRCDPISGHTALYWYRQSLGQGLEFLIYFQGNSAPDKSGLPSDRFSAERTGGSVSTLTIQRTQQEDSAVYLCASSSTGSRGVEQFFGPGTRLTVL.